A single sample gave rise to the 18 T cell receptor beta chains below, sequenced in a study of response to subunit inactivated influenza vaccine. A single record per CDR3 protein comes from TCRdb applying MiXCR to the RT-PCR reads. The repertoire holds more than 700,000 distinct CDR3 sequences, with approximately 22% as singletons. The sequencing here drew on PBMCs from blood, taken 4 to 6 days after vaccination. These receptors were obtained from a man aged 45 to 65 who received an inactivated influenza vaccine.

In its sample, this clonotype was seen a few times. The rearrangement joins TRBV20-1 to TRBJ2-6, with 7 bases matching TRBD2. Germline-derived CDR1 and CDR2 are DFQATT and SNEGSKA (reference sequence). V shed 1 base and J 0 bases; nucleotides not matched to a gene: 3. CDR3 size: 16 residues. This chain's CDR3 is CSARGGGGSGANVLTF. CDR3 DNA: TGCAGTGCTAGAGGGGGGGGAGGCTCTGGGGCCAACGTCCTGACTTTC.

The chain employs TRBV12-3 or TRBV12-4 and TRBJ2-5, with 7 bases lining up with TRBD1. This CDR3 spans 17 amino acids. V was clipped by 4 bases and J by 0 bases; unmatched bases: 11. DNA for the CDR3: TGTGCCAGCAGTTCTCTACCGGGACAGCGATACCAAGAGACCCAGTACTTC. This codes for CASSSLPGQRYQETQYF.

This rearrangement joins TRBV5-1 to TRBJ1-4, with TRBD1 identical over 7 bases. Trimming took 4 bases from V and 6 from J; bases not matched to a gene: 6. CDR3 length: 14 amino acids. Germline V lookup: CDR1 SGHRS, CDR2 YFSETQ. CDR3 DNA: TGCGCCAGCAGCATTACAGGGGAGGATGAAAAACTGTTTTTT. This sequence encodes CASSITGEDEKLFF.

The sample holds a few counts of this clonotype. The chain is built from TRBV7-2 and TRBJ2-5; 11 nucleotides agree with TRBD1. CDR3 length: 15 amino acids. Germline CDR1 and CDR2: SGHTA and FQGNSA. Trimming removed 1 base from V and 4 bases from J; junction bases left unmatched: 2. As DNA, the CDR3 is TGTGCCAGCAGCTTAGGAGGGACAGGGGGAGAGACCCAGTACTTC. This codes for CASSLGGTGGETQYF.

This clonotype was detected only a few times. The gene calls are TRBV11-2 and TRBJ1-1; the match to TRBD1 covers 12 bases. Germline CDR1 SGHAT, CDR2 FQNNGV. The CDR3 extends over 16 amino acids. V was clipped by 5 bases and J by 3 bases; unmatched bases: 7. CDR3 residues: CASSGGTGGLDTEAFF. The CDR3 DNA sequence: TGTGCCAGCAGCGGCGGGACAGGGGGCCTCGACACTGAAGCTTTCTTT.

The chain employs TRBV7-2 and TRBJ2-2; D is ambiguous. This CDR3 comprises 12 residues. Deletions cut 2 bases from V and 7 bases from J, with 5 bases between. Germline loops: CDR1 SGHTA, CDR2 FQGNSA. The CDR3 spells CASSLPGGELFF. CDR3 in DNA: TGTGCCAGCAGCTTACCGGGCGGGGAGCTGTTTTTT.

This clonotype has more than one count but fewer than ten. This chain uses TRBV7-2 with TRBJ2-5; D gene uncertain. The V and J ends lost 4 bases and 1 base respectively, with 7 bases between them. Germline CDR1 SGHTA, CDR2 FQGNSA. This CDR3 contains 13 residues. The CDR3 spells CASSSASQETQYF. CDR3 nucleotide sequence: TGTGCCAGCAGCTCCGCCTCCCAAGAGACCCAGTACTTC.

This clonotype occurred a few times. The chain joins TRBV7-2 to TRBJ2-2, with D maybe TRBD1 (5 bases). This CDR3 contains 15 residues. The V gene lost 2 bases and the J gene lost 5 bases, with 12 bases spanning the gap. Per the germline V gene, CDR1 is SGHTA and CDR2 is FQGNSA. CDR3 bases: TGTGCCAGCAGCTTACAGGGTCTGAAGACCGGGGAGCTGTTTTTT. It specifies CASSLQGLKTGELFF.

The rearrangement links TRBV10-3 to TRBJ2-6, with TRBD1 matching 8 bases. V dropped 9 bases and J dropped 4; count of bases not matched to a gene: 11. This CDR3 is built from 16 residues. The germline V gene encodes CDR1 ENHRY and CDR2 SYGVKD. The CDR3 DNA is TGTGCCATTACGACAGGGGAAATGAGAGGGGCCAACGTCCTGACTTTC. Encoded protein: CAITTGEMRGANVLTF.

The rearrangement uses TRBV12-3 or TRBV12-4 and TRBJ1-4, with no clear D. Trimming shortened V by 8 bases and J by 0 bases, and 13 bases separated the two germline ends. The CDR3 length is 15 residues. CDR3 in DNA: TGTGCCAGCCGCAAGCCCGACTCAACTAATGAAAAACTGTTTTTT. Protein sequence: CASRKPDSTNEKLFF.

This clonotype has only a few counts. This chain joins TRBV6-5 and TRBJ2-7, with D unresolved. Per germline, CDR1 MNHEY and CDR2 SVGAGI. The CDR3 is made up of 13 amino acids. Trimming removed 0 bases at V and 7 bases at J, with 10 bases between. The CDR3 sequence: CASSYSGPREQYF. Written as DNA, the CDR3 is TGTGCCAGCAGTTACTCGGGCCCGAGGGAGCAGTACTTC.

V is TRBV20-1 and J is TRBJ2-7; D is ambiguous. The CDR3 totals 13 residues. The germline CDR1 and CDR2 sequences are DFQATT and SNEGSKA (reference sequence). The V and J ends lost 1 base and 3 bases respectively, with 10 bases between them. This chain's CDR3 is CSARADPRYEQYF. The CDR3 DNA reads TGCAGTGCTAGAGCGGACCCCCGCTACGAGCAGTACTTC.

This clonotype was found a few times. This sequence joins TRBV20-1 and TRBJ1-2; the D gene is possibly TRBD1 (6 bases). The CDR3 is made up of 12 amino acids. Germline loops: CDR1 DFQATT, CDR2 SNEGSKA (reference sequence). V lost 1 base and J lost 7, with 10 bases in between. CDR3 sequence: CSARVGGFGYTF. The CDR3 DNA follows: TGCAGTGCTAGAGTGGGGGGCTTTGGCTACACCTTC.

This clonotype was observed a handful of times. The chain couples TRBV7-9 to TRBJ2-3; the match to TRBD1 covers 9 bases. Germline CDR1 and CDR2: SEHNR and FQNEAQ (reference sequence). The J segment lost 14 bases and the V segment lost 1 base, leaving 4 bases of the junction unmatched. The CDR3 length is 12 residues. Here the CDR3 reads CASSLVQGAPYF. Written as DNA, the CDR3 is TGTGCCAGCAGCTTAGTACAGGGGGCGCCGTATTTT.

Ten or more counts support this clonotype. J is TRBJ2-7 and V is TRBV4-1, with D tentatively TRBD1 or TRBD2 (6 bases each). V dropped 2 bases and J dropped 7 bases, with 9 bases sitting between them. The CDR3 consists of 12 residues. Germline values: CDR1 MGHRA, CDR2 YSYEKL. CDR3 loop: CASSQTGREQYF. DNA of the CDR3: TGCGCCAGCAGCCAAACAGGGAGGGAGCAGTACTTC.

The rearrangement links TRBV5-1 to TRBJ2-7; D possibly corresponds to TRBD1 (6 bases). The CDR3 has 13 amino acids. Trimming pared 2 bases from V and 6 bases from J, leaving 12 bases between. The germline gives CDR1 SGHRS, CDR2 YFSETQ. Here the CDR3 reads CASSFTGNGEQYF. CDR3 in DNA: TGCGCCAGCAGCTTCACAGGGAACGGCGAGCAGTACTTC.

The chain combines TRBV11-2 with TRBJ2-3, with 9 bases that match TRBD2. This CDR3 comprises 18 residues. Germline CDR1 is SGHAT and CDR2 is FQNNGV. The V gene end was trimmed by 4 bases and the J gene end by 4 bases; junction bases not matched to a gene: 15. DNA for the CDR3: TGTGCCAGCAGCTACCCTCTCCAGGCGGGGGGGCCCGCAGATACGCAGTATTTT. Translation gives CASSYPLQAGGPADTQYF.

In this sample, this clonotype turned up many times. As DNA, the CDR3 is TGTGCCGTTACCCCGGGACAGTCGTCGGGCGGCTACACCTTC. Protein sequence: CAVTPGQSSGGYTF. V gene TRBV10-3 combines with J gene TRBJ1-2, with 7 bases identical to TRBD1. Germline values: CDR1 ENHRY, CDR2 SYGVKD. V lost 11 bases, J lost 8 bases, and 17 bases stayed unmatched. CDR3 length equals 14 residues.